The 7 T cell receptor beta chains listed next were all sequenced from one sample in a study of neurological immune-mediated disorders. TCRdb redid the calling of the 5' RACE reads with MiXCR, one entry per CDR3 protein. The table records some 41,000 distinct CDR3 sequences, roughly 2.5% of them present only once. Sample: PBMCs. Every receptor here comes from a man younger than 45 with multiple sclerosis.

This clonotype has a count of ten or more. This chain uses TRBV7-9 with TRBJ2-7; 8 bases align to TRBD2. Trimming removed 5 bases from V and 6 bases from J; junction bases left unmatched: 18. Per the germline V gene, CDR1 is SEHNR and CDR2 is FQNEAQ (reference sequence). The CDR3 covers 17 residues. The CDR3 loop is CASSRVDMGLGSPEQYF. The CDR3 DNA sequence: TGTGCCAGCAGCAGAGTTGATATGGGACTAGGCTCGCCCGAGCAGTACTTC.

This clonotype has ten or more counts. V gene TRBV29-1 combines with J gene TRBJ2-1, with 7 bases identical to TRBD1. The CDR3 loop spans 11 amino acids. After removal of 1 base from V and 11 bases from J, the junction contained 2 bases not matched to a gene. Looked up from germline, CDR1 is SQVTM and CDR2 is ANQGSEA. CDR3 nucleotide sequence: TGCAGCGTTGAAGGAAGGGGGCAGCAGTTCTTC. It translates to CSVEGRGQQFF.

This clonotype was seen ten or more times. This chain connects TRBV3-1 to TRBJ2-7; D not certain. The CDR3 is made up of 16 amino acids. Germline values: CDR1 LGHDT, CDR2 YNNKEL (reference sequence). Between the trimmed V and J ends, which lost 7 bases and 3 bases, there was a span of 22 bases. The DNA of the CDR3 is TGTGCCAGCACCTCGGGCGACCCCGGGCTATTCTACGAGCAGTACTTC. It is translated as CASTSGDPGLFYEQYF.

This clonotype was recorded at least ten times. This chain uses TRBV5-1 with TRBJ2-3, with D maybe TRBD2 (6 bases). V lost 4 bases and J 5 bases, leaving 17 bases between the germline ends. Per germline, CDR1 SGHRS and CDR2 YFSETQ. CDR3 length: 15 amino acids. This CDR3 reads CASSVRDSQRDTQYF. The CDR3 DNA sequence: TGCGCCAGCAGCGTCCGGGACTCACAACGAGATACGCAGTATTTT.

The table lists this clonotype with many counts. The genes are TRBV5-6 and TRBJ1-2, with D uncertain. The CDR3 contains 13 residues. CDR1 SGHDT and CDR2 YYEEEE come from the germline V gene. V was cut by 0 bases and J by 7 bases, with 10 bases left in between. The CDR3 sequence is CASSLDPPGGYTF. DNA for the CDR3: TGTGCCAGCAGCTTGGATCCTCCAGGTGGCTACACCTTC.

This clonotype was counted ten times or more. The gene calls are TRBV28 and TRBJ2-1; 8 positions agree with TRBD1. Unmatched junction bases numbered 11, after V lost 5 bases and J lost 11 bases. Germline V gene data show CDR1 as MDHEN and CDR2 as SYDVKM. This CDR3 is 14 amino acids long. The CDR3 nucleotides are TGTGCCAGCAGTAAACAGGGGGTTTTACTTCAGCAGTTCTTC. Protein: CASSKQGVLLQQFF.

This clonotype was found many times. The CDR3 DNA reads as TGTGCCAGCAGCTTAGTGGGGGGGCTCTACAATGAGCAGTTCTTC. Encoded protein: CASSLVGGLYNEQFF. The chain couples TRBV7-9 to TRBJ2-1, with D possibly being TRBD2 (7 bases). Trimming cost V 1 base and J 3 bases, with 10 bases left between them. Germline CDR1 SEHNR, CDR2 FQNEAQ (reference sequence). This CDR3 is 15 amino acids long. Supplemented by reference TRBV7-9 and TRBJ2-1, the full variable domain reads DTGVSQNPRHKITKRGQNVTFRCDPISEHNRLYWYRQTLGQGPEFLTYFQNEAQLEKSRLLSDRFSAERPKGSFSTLEIQRTEQGDSAMYLCASSLVGGLYNEQFFGPGTRLTVL.